This note documents a single TCR beta chain sequence. The data belong to a study of blood T cell repertoires in COVID-19. Profiling relied on immunoSEQ multiplex PCR, and the TCRdb table lists in-frame clones only, not all of them. The sample holds about 260,000 clones, about nine tenths seen once. Germline trimming cut 0 bases from V and 0 bases from J; bases unmatched to any gene: 10. The CDR3 length is 19 residues. The V gene's germline CDR1 is LGHDT and CDR2 YNNKEL (reference sequence). The receptor comes from a woman aged 40 to 55 who had recovered from COVID-19. The source material was peripheral blood. This chain links TRBV3-1 (or the pseudogene TRBV3-2) with TRBJ2-3; 9 positions match TRBD2. The CDR3 sequence is CASSQEAGKLAGSTDTQYF. In DNA, the CDR3 is TGTGCCAGCAGCCAAGAAGCTGGGAAACTAGCGGGTAGCACAGATACGCAGTATTTT.